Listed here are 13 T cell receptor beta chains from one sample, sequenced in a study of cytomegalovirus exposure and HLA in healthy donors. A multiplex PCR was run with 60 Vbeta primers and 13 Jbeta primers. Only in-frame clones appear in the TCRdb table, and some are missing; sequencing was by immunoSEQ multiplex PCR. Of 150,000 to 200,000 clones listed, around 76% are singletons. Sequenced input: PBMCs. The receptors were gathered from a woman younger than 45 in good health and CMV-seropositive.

CDR3 protein: CASSLNGQPQHF. The CDR3, as DNA: TGTGCCAGCAGCTTAAACGGGCAGCCCCAGCATTTT. V and J are TRBV7-2 and TRBJ1-5; D gene uncertain. V was cut by 2 bases and J by 7 bases, with 6 bases left in between. There are 12 residues in the CDR3. CDR1 and CDR2 from the germline V gene are SGHTA and FQGNSA.

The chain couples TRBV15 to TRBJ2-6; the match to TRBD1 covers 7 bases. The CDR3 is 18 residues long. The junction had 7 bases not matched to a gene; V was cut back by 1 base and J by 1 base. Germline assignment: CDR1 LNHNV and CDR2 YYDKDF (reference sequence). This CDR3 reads CATSRGKGALSGANVLTF. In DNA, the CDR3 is TGTGCCACCAGCAGAGGAAAGGGGGCCTTATCTGGGGCCAACGTCCTGACTTTC. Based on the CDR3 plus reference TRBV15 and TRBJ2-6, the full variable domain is DAMVIQNPRYQVTQFGKPVTLSCSQTLNHNVMYWYQQKSSQAPKLLFHYYDKDFNNEADTPDNFQSRRPNTSFCFLDIRSPGLGDTAMYLCATSRGKGALSGANVLTFGAGSRLTVL.

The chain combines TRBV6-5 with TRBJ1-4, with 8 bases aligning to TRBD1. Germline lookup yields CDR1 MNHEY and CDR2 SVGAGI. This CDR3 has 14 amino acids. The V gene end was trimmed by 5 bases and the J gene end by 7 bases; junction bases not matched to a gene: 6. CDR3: CASSRRQGTEKLFF. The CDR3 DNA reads TGTGCCAGCAGTAGAAGACAGGGGACTGAAAAACTGTTTTTT.

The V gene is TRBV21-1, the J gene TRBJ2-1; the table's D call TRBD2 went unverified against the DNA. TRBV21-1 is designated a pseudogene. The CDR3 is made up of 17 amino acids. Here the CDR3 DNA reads TGTGCCAGCAGCAAAGACTACCCAAGGAGCTCCTACAATGAGCAGTTCTTC. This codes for CASSKDYPRSSYNEQFF.

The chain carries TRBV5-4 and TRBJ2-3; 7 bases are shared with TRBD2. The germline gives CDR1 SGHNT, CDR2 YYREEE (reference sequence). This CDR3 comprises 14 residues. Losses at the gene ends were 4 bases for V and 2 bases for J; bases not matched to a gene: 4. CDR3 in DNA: TGTGCCAGCAGCAGCGGGACCTTCACAGATACGCAGTATTTT. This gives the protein CASSSGTFTDTQYF. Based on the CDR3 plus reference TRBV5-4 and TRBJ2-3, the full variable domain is ETGVTQSPTHLIKTRGQQVTLRCSSQSGHNTVSWYQQALGQGPQFIFQYYREEENGRGNFPPRFSGLQFPNYSSELNVNALELDDSALYLCASSSGTFTDTQYFGPGTRLTVL.

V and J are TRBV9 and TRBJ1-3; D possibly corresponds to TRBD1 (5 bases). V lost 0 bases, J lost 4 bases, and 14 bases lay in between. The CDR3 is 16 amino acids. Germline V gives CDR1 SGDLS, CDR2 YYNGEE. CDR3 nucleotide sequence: TGTGCCAGCAGCGTAGCTACGGCAGGGCAGGGAAACACCATATATTTT. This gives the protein CASSVATAGQGNTIYF. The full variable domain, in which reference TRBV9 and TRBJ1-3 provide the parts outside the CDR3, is DSGVTQTPKHLITATGQRVTLRCSPRSGDLSVYWYQQSLDQGLQFLIQYYNGEERAKGNILERFSAQQFPDLHSELNLSSLELGDSALYFCASSVATAGQGNTIYFGEGSWLTVV.

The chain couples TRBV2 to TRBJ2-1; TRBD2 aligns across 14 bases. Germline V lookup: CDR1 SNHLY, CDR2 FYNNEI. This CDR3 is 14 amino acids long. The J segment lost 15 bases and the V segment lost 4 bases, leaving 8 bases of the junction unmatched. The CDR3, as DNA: TGTGCCAGCAGTGTGAGACTAGCGGGAGGGCCATCGTTCTTC. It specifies CASSVRLAGGPSFF.

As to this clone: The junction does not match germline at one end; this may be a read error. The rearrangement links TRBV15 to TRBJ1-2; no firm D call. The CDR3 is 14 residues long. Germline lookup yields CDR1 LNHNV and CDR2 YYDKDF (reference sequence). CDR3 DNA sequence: TGTGCCACCAGCAGAGAGGAAGCTAACTATGGCTACACCTTT. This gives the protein CATSREEANYGYTF.

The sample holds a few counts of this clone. CDR3 sequence: CASSKTGDEKLFF. CDR3 bases: TGTGCCAGCAGTAAGACCGGGGATGAAAAACTGTTTTTT. This chain joins TRBV7-9 and TRBJ1-4, with D uncertain. Trimming took 6 bases from V and 6 from J, leaving 11 bases between them. Germline CDR1 and CDR2: SEHNR and FQNEAQ (reference sequence). The CDR3 totals 13 residues.

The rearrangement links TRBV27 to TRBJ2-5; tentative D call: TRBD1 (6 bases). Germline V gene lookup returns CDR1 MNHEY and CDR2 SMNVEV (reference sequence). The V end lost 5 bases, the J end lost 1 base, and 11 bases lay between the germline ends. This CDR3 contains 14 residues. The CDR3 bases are TGTGCCAGCAGTGCCTTAGGGGGCCAAGAGACCCAGTACTTC. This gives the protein CASSALGGQETQYF.

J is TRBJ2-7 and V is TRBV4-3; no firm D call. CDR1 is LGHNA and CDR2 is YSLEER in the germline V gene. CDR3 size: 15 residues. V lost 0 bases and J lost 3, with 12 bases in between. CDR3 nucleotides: TGCGCCAGCAGCCAAGACTTGGCAGGAATCTACGAGCAGTACTTC. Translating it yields CASSQDLAGIYEQYF.

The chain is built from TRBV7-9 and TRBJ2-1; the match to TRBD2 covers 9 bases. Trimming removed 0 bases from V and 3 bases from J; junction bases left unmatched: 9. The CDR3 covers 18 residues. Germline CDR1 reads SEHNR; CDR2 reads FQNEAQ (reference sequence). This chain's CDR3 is CASSLASGGLTRYNEQFF. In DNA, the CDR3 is TGTGCCAGCAGCTTAGCTAGCGGGGGACTCACCCGCTACAATGAGCAGTTCTTC. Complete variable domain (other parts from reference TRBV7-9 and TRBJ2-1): DTGVSQNPRHKITKRGQNVTFRCDPISEHNRLYWYRQTLGQGPEFLTYFQNEAQLEKSRLLSDRFSAERPKGSFSTLEIQRTEQGDSAMYLCASSLASGGLTRYNEQFFGPGTRLTVL.

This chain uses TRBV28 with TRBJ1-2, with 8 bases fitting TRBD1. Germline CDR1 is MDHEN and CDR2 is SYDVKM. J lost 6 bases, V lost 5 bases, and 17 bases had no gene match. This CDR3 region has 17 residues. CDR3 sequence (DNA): TGTGCCAGCAGTATACACCCTTCCGGACAGGGCTTAAATGGCTACACCTTC. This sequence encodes CASSIHPSGQGLNGYTF.